Each of the 27 T cell receptor beta chains below was sequenced from the same sample in a study of vaccination and CD4 T cells after COVID-19. Their antigens remain unidentified. Specified treatment: approximately nine-day PBMC culture with coronavirus spike peptide pools or control peptides (ViraFEST assay). Sequence data for DNA of cultured CD4+ T cells were generated by the Oncomine TCR Beta short-read assay. In TCRdb, the PCR reads were re-called with MiXCR into one record per CDR3 protein. The sample consists of approximately 13,000 distinct CDR3 sequences, roughly 37% of them appearing once. Sequencing input: CD4+ T cells from blood, cultured in vitro. The receptors come from a human donor who had recovered from COVID-19.

The gene calls are TRBV7-3 and TRBJ2-6, with no clear D. In germline, CDR1 is SGHTA, CDR2 FQGTGA. Between the trimmed V and J ends, which lost 3 bases and 2 bases, there was a span of 5 bases. The CDR3 contains 14 residues. DNA for the CDR3: TGTGCCAGCAGCTTCAACGCTGGGGCCAACGTCCTGACTTTC. Translating gives CASSFNAGANVLTF.

This clonotype has just a few counts. The rearrangement links TRBV6-2 or TRBV6-3 to TRBJ2-3; the match to TRBD2 covers 11 bases. CDR1 is MNHEY, CDR2 SVGEGT, per germline. The CDR3 loop spans 16 amino acids. V shed 5 bases, J shed 6 bases, and the junction held 10 bases outside the gene matches. CDR3 sequence: CASSRTSGPTYDTQYF. In DNA, the CDR3 is TGTGCCAGCAGTCGGACTAGCGGGCCTACCTATGATACGCAGTATTTT.

The chain links TRBV24-1 to TRBJ2-2; maybe TRBD2 (5 bases). Germline V gene data show CDR1 as KGHDR and CDR2 as SFDVKD. CDR3 size: 15 residues. The V end was cut by 5 bases, the J end by 2 bases, with 11 bases between. CDR3 sequence reads: CATSGTTTNTGELFF. Written as DNA, the CDR3 is TGTGCCACCAGTGGCACGACTACTAACACCGGGGAGCTGTTTTTT.

The chain employs TRBV10-3 and TRBJ2-5; 7 bases map to TRBD1. From germline, CDR1 is ENHRY and CDR2 SYGVKD. The CDR3 has 13 residues. V gave up 4 bases and J gave up 5 bases; unmatched junction bases: 4. The DNA for the CDR3 is TGTGCCATCAGTGTAGACAGGGTTGAGACCCAGTACTTC. Residues: CAISVDRVETQYF.

This clonotype has only a few counts. The V gene is TRBV27, the J gene TRBJ2-3, with TRBD2 matching over 14 bases. There are 18 residues in the CDR3. Germline trimming cut 1 base from V and 2 bases from J; bases unmatched to any gene: 5. Germline loops: CDR1 MNHEY, CDR2 SMNVEV (reference sequence). The CDR3 DNA reads TGTGCCAGCAGTTTATGGGGGACTAGCGGGGGCATCACAGATACGCAGTATTTT. Encoded protein: CASSLWGTSGGITDTQYF.

V is TRBV7-2 and J is TRBJ2-7; a weak D match, TRBD2 (6 bases). CDR1 and CDR2 from the germline V gene are SGHTA and FQGNSA. The length of the CDR3 is 14 residues. The ends were cut back, 2 bases at V and 1 base at J, with 9 bases in the middle. CDR3 protein: CASSLHGGSYEQYF. The DNA for the CDR3 is TGTGCCAGCAGCTTACACGGGGGATCCTACGAGCAGTACTTC.

This rearrangement joins TRBV25-1 to TRBJ2-6; D is unclear. Germline V gene lookup returns CDR1 MGHDK and CDR2 SYGVNS. The V and J ends lost 1 base and 4 bases respectively, with 11 bases between them. This CDR3 contains 16 residues. CDR3 sequence reads: CASSEFEPPGANVLTF. CDR3 nucleotides: TGTGCCAGCAGTGAATTTGAGCCCCCCGGGGCCAACGTCCTGACTTTC.

This clonotype was found a few times. The CDR3 spells CAWSGANQPQHF. The DNA for the CDR3 is TGTGCCTGGAGTGGGGCGAATCAGCCCCAGCATTTT. The chain is built from TRBV30 and TRBJ1-5; D gene unclear. Per the germline V gene, CDR1 is GTSNPN and CDR2 is SVGIG (reference sequence). Trimming removed 1 base at V and 4 bases at J, with 5 bases between. This CDR3 spans 12 amino acids.

This clonotype was seen just once. The chain recombines TRBV5-1 with TRBJ2-7, with 11 bases identical to TRBD1. The germline gives CDR1 SGHRS, CDR2 YFSETQ. The CDR3 spans 12 residues. J gave up 12 bases and V 2 bases, and 4 bases lay outside the gene matches. The CDR3 DNA reads TGCGCCAGCAGCTTAGGACAGGGGGCGACGTACTTC. Translation: CASSLGQGATYF.

This rearrangement joins TRBV6-1 to TRBJ1-1, with 7 bases lining up with TRBD1. Trimming cost V 6 bases and J 1 base; bases outside gene matches: 5. CDR1 is MNHNS and CDR2 is SASEGT in the germline V gene. The CDR3 has 14 amino acids. This chain's CDR3 is CASRTGTANTEAFF. CDR3 bases: TGTGCCAGCAGAACCGGGACAGCGAACACTGAAGCTTTCTTT.

A few counts support this clonotype. CDR3: CSATRQGAFYNSPLHF. CDR3 nucleotides: TGCAGTGCAACCCGACAGGGGGCTTTCTATAATTCACCCCTCCACTTT. The chain employs TRBV20-1 and TRBJ1-6, with 10 nucleotides matching TRBD1. V shed 6 bases, J shed 3 bases, and the junction held 8 bases outside the gene matches. Germline values: CDR1 DFQATT, CDR2 SNEGSKA (reference sequence). The CDR3 totals 16 residues.

This clonotype was picked up a small number of times. For the CDR3, the DNA is TGTGCCAGCAGTTTTACAGGGGGCAATCAGCCCCAGCATTTT. It codes for CASSFTGGNQPQHF. The chain links TRBV27 to TRBJ1-5, with 7 bases that match TRBD1. The CDR3 runs 14 residues. Germline CDR1 and CDR2: MNHEY and SMNVEV (reference sequence). J gave up 2 bases and V 3 bases, and 1 base lay outside the gene matches.

The V and J genes are TRBV19 and TRBJ1-2; D perhaps matches TRBD1 (6 bases). The V end was cut by 4 bases, the J end by 7 bases, with 13 bases between. Germline lookup yields CDR1 LNHDA and CDR2 SQIVND (reference sequence). CDR3 length: 13 residues. The CDR3 nucleotides are TGTGCCAGTAGTACGGGGGCAGGGACTGGCTACACCTTC. Translated: CASSTGAGTGYTF.

The chain has TRBV24-1 and TRBJ1-1; 7 nucleotides agree with TRBD1. Germline CDR1 reads KGHDR; CDR2 reads SFDVKD. The CDR3 contains 13 residues. Trimming took 5 bases from V and 7 from J; bases not matched to a gene: 6. The chain's CDR3 is CATSGVQGGEAFF. In DNA, the CDR3 is TGTGCCACCAGTGGCGTTCAGGGGGGTGAAGCTTTCTTT.

The chain is built from TRBV19 and TRBJ2-1; D is unclear. This CDR3 is 13 amino acids long. V dropped 10 bases and J dropped 8 bases, with 18 bases sitting between them. Germline V gene data show CDR1 as LNHDA and CDR2 as SQIVND (reference sequence). CDR3 residues: CATSPISSDEQFF. CDR3 nucleotides: TGTGCCACCAGCCCCATTAGTTCCGATGAGCAGTTCTTC.

This sequence joins TRBV20-1 and TRBJ2-3, with TRBD1 as a possible D gene (6 bases). Germline-derived CDR1 and CDR2 are DFQATT and SNEGSKA (reference sequence). V dropped 6 bases and J dropped 4 bases, with 11 bases sitting between them. This CDR3 is built from 12 residues. The CDR3: CSAARQADTQYF. The CDR3 DNA reads as TGCAGTGCAGCGAGACAGGCAGATACGCAGTATTTT.

This clonotype appeared once. The CDR3 region is CSAEFGDNQPQHF. Written as DNA, the CDR3 is TGCAGCGCTGAGTTCGGGGACAATCAGCCCCAGCATTTT. The chain recombines TRBV29-1 with TRBJ1-5; D remains unclear. Trimming took off 7 bases at V and 3 bases at J, with 13 bases between the two ends. The CDR3 length is 13 residues. From germline, CDR1 is SQVTM and CDR2 ANQGSEA.

J is TRBJ1-2 and V is TRBV28, with D possibly TRBD1 on 5 matching bases. The CDR3 totals 13 residues. Deletions cut 2 bases from V and 5 bases from J, with 9 bases between. CDR1 and CDR2 (germline): MDHEN, SYDVKM. CDR3 sequence: CASSLQGVYGYTF. The CDR3 DNA reads TGTGCCAGCAGTTTACAAGGGGTTTATGGCTACACCTTC.

A remark on this clonotype: One end of the junction is discordant with germline, which a read error may explain. The V and J genes are TRBV7-9 and TRBJ1-2, with a possible D match to TRBD1 (6 bases). The CDR3 is 13 amino acids. In germline, CDR1 is SEHNR, CDR2 FQNEAQ (reference sequence). In DNA, the CDR3 is TGCGCCAGCAGCTTGCAGGGGTTCGGTGGCTACACCTTC. Its translation is CASSLQGFGGYTF.

The chain recombines TRBV20-1 with TRBJ2-1, with TRBD2 matching over 7 bases. CDR1 and CDR2 from the germline V gene are DFQATT and SNEGSKA (reference sequence). Trimming removed 6 bases from V and 2 bases from J; junction bases left unmatched: 4. The CDR3 is 13 residues long. For the CDR3, the DNA is TGCAGTGCCCAGGGAGGGCCCTACAATGAGCAGTTCTTC. Amino acid sequence: CSAQGGPYNEQFF.

The chain employs TRBV27 and TRBJ2-2; a weak D match, TRBD2 (6 bases). This CDR3 is built from 15 residues. The germline V and J ends were trimmed by 3 bases and 3 bases, with 11 bases remaining between them. Germline V gives CDR1 MNHEY, CDR2 SMNVEV (reference sequence). The CDR3 DNA is TGTGCCAGCAGTTTCGCCGGGAGTGACACCGGGGAGCTGTTTTTT. Translation gives CASSFAGSDTGELFF.

The chain combines TRBV5-8 with TRBJ1-4, with D possibly TRBD1 on 6 matching bases. The V and J ends lost 2 bases and 5 bases respectively, with 10 bases between them. CDR3 size: 14 residues. CDR1 and CDR2 from the germline V gene are SGHTS and YDEGEE. The CDR3 here is CASSFRQDNEKLFF. The CDR3, as DNA: TGTGCCAGCAGCTTCCGACAGGACAATGAAAAACTGTTTTTT.

The rearrangement uses TRBV6-1 and TRBJ2-1; no firm D call. The CDR3 loop spans 12 amino acids. The V gene's germline CDR1 is MNHNS and CDR2 SASEGT. V was pared by 6 bases and J by 7 bases, with 10 bases between. The DNA for the CDR3 is TGTGCCAGCAGCCGGCTAGGGAATGAGCAGTTCTTC. It yields the protein CASSRLGNEQFF.

CDR3: CASSLGHSSNEQFF. The CDR3 DNA reads TGTGCCAGCAGCTTAGGGCACTCGAGCAATGAGCAGTTCTTC. The chain employs TRBV7-8 and TRBJ2-1, with no clear D. This CDR3 is built from 14 residues. Per the germline V gene, CDR1 is SGHVS and CDR2 is FQNEAQ. The ends were cut back, 1 base at V and 6 bases at J, with 10 bases in the middle.

The genes are TRBV12-3 or TRBV12-4 and TRBJ2-1; TRBD1 might be the D (6 bases). Trimming removed 2 bases from V and 5 bases from J, with 7 bases in between. This CDR3 has 13 residues. The chain's CDR3 is CASSLSGDNEQFF. DNA of the CDR3: TGTGCCAGCAGTTTATCAGGGGACAATGAGCAGTTCTTC.

Only a few counts were recorded for this clonotype. The rearrangement joins TRBV7-2 to TRBJ2-7; D unresolved. CDR3 length equals 12 residues. The V gene lost 2 bases and the J gene lost 0 bases, with 2 bases spanning the gap. The germline CDR1 and CDR2 sequences are SGHTA and FQGNSA. In nucleotides, the CDR3 is TGTGCCAGCAGCTTAAACTCCTACGAGCAGTACTTC. It is translated as CASSLNSYEQYF.

This clonotype has more than one count but fewer than ten. V and J are TRBV7-2 and TRBJ2-2; maybe TRBD1 (6 bases). Germline V CDR1 and CDR2: SGHTA, FQGNSA. The CDR3 sequence is 15 residues long. Trimming shortened V by 4 bases and J by 4 bases, and 13 bases separated the two germline ends. The CDR3 here is CASSSQGRVTGELFF. In DNA, the CDR3 is TGTGCCAGCAGCTCCCAGGGGCGGGTCACCGGGGAGCTGTTTTTT.